Shown below are 3 T cell receptor beta chains from a single sample sequenced in a study of T cell responses to AZD1222 COVID-19 vaccine. The assay was immunoSEQ multiplex PCR, and TCRdb's table has in-frame clones only and misses some. The top ten hold over 1.2% of the sample, which has some 150,000 clones, approximately 91% seen once. This material consisted of peripheral blood, taken 28 days after the second AZD1222 dose. Receptor source: an adult who received the AZD1222 COVID-19 vaccine.

Remarks on this clone: A junction boundary mismatches the germline segment, possibly from a read error. V gene TRBV7-7 combines with J gene TRBJ2-1; D remains unclear. This CDR3 has 13 residues. CDR1 is SSHAT and CDR2 is FNYEAQ in the germline V gene (reference sequence). CDR3 protein: CASSLMSDNEQFF. The CDR3, as DNA: TGTGCTAGCAGCTTGATGTCAGACAATGAGCAGTTCTTC.

The sample holds a few counts of this clone. This chain joins TRBV30 and TRBJ1-3; D call uncertain. This CDR3 has 14 amino acids. The germline V gene encodes CDR1 GTSNPN and CDR2 SVGIG (reference sequence). V lost 4 bases and J lost 6, with 16 bases in between. This chain's CDR3 is CAWIPGMLENTIYF. Written as DNA, the CDR3 is TGTGCCTGGATCCCCGGTATGTTGGAAAACACCATATATTTT. Supplemented by reference TRBV30 and TRBJ1-3, the full variable domain reads SQTIHQWPATLVQPVGSPLSLECTVEGTSNPNLYWYRQAAGRGLQLLFYSVGIGQISSEVPQNLSASRPQDRQFILSSKKLLLSDSGFYLCAWIPGMLENTIYFGEGSWLTVV.

In its sample, this clone was seen a few times. V is TRBV5-5 and J is TRBJ1-5, with 9 nucleotides matching TRBD1. This CDR3 spans 18 amino acids. J gave up 7 bases and V 1 base, and 15 bases lay outside the gene matches. Germline values: CDR1 SGHKS, CDR2 YYEKEE (reference sequence). CDR3 nucleotides: TGTGCCAGCAGCTTGAGAGGCCCCGGGACAGGGCCTGGGCAGCCCCAGCATTTT. Translation gives CASSLRGPGTGPGQPQHF. Complete variable domain (other parts from reference TRBV5-5 and TRBJ1-5): DAGVTQSPTHLIKTRGQQVTLRCSPISGHKSVSWYQQVLGQGPQFIFQYYEKEERGRGNFPDRFSARQFPNYSSELNVNALLLGDSALYLCASSLRGPGTGPGQPQHFGDGTRLSIL.